This TCR beta chain was sequenced in a study of blood T cell repertoires in COVID-19. Turning to the study itself: Samples came from the United States, Italy and Spain, spanning acute and convalescent COVID-19. T cells, B-cell-depleted T cells, or PBMCs provided the cDNA or gDNA that served as material.

In the study's own analysis: Estimated nucleated cell counts came from reference gene primer amplification. Here immunoSEQ multiplex PCR was the method, and the copy in TCRdb shows in-frame clones only, minus some. V and J calls and clone size follow that table, whereas D and trimming were derived from the DNA. The table shows about 20,000 clones, with roughly 90% occurring only once. After removal of 1 base from V and 4 bases from J, the junction contained 9 bases not matched to a gene. The length of the CDR3 is 17 residues. CDR1 and CDR2 (germline): MNHEY, SMNVEV (reference sequence). Sequencing was carried out using peripheral blood. This receptor was identified in a human donor in a cohort sampled during active COVID-19. This chain links TRBV27 with TRBJ2-5, with TRBD1 identical over 10 bases. CDR3 residues: CASSLWSLGQGRETQYF. In nucleotides, the CDR3 is TGTGCCAGCAGTTTATGGAGCTTGGGACAGGGGAGAGAGACCCAGTACTTC.